The source of this T cell receptor (beta chain) is a study of cytomegalovirus exposure and HLA in healthy donors. Both 60 Vbeta primers and 13 Jbeta primers went into the PCR. Profiled with immunoSEQ multiplex PCR; TCRdb holds only in-frame clones, not every one. The sample consists of about 180,000 clones, 77% of them appearing once. The CDR3 loop spans 15 amino acids. V shed 0 bases and J 7 bases; nucleotides not matched to a gene: 8. Germline V gives CDR1 SGHRS, CDR2 YFSETQ. The sequenced sample was PBMCs. V is TRBV5-1 and J is TRBJ1-2; 8 bases align to TRBD1. The receptor comes from an older woman in good health and CMV-seropositive. The CDR3, as DNA: TGCGCCAGCAGCTTGGATGGACAGGGACTGCGTGGCTACACCTTC. Its translation is CASSLDGQGLRGYTF.